This TCR beta chain was profiled in a study of blood T cell repertoires in COVID-19. Per the authors' pipeline: Cell counts per sample came from amplifying reference gene primers. The protocol was immunoSEQ multiplex PCR, while the TCRdb copy is restricted to in-frame clones and leaves out a portion. For V, J and clone size, that table is used; D and trimming come from the DNA. The table has approximately 330,000 clones, roughly 86% seen once; the top ten hold roughly a tenth. Study members were between roughly 18 and 100 years old and lived in around 24 US regions. V was pared by 5 bases and J by 6 bases, with 6 bases of the junction left unmatched. The CDR3 contains 15 residues. The germline V gene has CDR1 SGHVS and CDR2 FNYEAQ.

This sequence was found in a woman in her thirties who had recovered from COVID-19. The sample taken for sequencing was PBMCs or T cells enriched from blood (not recorded which). The J gene is TRBJ2-7, the V gene TRBV7-6, with 14 bases lining up with TRBD2. CDR3 region: CASSPGTSGSREQYF. In DNA form, the CDR3 reads TGTGCCAGCAGCCCAGGGACTAGCGGGAGCCGCGAGCAGTACTTC. Full variable domain (missing parts from reference TRBV7-6 and TRBJ2-7): GAGVSQSPRYKVTKRGQDVALRCDPISGHVSLYWYRQALGQGPEFLTYFNYEAQQDKSGLPNDRFSAERPEGSISTLTIQRTEQRDSAMYRCASSPGTSGSREQYFGPGTRLTVT.